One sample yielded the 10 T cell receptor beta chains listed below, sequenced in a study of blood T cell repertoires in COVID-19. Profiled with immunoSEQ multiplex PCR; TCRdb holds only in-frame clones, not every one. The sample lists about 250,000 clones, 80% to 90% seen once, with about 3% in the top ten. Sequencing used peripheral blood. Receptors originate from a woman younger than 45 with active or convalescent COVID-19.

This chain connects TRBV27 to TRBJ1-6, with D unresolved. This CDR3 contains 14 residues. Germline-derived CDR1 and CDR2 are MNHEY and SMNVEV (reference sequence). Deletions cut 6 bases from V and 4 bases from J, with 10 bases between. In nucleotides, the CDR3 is TGTGCCAGCAGATACAGTACTTATAATTCACCCCTCCACTTT. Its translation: CASRYSTYNSPLHF.

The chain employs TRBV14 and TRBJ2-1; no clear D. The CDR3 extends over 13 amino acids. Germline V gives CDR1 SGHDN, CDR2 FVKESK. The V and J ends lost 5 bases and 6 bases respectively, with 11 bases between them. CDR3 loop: CASSREVTNEQFF. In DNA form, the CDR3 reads TGTGCCAGCAGCAGAGAGGTCACCAATGAGCAGTTCTTC.

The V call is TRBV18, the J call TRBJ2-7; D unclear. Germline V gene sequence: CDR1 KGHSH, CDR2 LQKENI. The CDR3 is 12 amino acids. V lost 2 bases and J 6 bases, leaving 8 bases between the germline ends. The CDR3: CASSPLSGEQYF. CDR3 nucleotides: TGTGCCAGCTCACCATTGAGTGGCGAGCAGTACTTC.

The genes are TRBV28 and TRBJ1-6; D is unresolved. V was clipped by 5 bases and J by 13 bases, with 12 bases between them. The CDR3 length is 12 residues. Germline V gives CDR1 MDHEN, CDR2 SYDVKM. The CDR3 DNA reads TGTGCCAGCAGTCCCCCCATTTTGCCCCTCCACTTT. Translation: CASSPPILPLHF.

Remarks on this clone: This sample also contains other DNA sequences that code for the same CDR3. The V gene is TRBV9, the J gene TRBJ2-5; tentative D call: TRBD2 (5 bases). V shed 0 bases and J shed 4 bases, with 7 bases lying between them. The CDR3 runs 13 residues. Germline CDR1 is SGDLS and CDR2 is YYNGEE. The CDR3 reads CASSVGGGETQYF. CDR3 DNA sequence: TGTGCCAGCAGCGTAGGAGGAGGAGAGACCCAGTACTTC.

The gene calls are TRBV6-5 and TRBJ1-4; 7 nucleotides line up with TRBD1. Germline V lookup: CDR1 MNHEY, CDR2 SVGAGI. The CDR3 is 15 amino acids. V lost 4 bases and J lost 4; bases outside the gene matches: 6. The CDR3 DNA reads TGTGCCAGCAGTTCTACGGGACAGTATAATGAAAAACTGTTTTTT. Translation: CASSSTGQYNEKLFF.

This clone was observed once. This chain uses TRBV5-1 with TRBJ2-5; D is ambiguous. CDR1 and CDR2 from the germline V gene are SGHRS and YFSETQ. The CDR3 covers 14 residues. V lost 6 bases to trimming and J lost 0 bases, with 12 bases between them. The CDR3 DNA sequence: TGCGCCAGCAAGAGTGAGAACTACCAAGAGACCCAGTACTTC. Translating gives CASKSENYQETQYF.

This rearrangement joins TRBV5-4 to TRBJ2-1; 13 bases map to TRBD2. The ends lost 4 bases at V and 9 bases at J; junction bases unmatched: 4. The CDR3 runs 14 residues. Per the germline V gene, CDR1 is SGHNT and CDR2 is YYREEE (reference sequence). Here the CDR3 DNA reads TGTGCCAGCAGCACCCGACTAGCGGGGGGTGAGCAGTTCTTC. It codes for CASSTRLAGGEQFF. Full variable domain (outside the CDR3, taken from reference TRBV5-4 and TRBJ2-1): ETGVTQSPTHLIKTRGQQVTLRCSSQSGHNTVSWYQQALGQGPQFIFQYYREEENGRGNFPPRFSGLQFPNYSSELNVNALELDDSALYLCASSTRLAGGEQFFGPGTRLTVL.

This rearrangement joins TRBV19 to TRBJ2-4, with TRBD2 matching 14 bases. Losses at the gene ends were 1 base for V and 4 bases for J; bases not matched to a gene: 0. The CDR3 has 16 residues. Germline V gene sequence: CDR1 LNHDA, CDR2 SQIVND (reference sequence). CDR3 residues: CASSIGLAGGKNIQYF. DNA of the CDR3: TGTGCCAGTAGTATAGGACTAGCGGGGGGGAAAAACATTCAGTACTTC.

The CDR3 nucleotides read TGTGCCAGCAGTTACCGATCCGGGACAAGAAACTATGGCTACACCTTC. Amino acids: CASSYRSGTRNYGYTF. This chain uses TRBV6-5 with TRBJ1-2; tentatively, D is TRBD1 (6 bases). The V end was cut by 2 bases, the J end by 2 bases, with 15 bases between. This CDR3 spans 16 amino acids. The V gene's germline CDR1 is MNHEY and CDR2 SVGAGI.